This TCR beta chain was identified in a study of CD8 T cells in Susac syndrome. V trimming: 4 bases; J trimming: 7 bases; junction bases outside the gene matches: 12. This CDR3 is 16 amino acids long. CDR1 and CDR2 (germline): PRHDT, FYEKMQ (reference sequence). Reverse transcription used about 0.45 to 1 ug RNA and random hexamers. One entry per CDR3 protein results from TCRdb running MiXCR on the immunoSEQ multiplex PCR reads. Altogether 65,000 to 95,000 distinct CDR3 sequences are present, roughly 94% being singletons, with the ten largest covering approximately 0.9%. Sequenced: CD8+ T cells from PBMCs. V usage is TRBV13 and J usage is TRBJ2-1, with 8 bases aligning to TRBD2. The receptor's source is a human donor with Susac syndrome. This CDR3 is CASSSPAGARGNEQFF. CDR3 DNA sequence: TGTGCCAGCAGCTCCCCAGCGGGGGCCAGAGGTAATGAGCAGTTCTTC. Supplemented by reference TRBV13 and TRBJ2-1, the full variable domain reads AAGVIQSPRHLIKEKRETATLKCYPIPRHDTVYWYQQGPGQDPQFLISFYEKMQSDKGSIPDRFSAQQFSDYHSELNMSSLELGDSALYFCASSSPAGARGNEQFFGPGTRLTVL.